Listed here are 7 T cell receptor beta chains from one sample, sequenced in a study of Ad26.COV2.S vaccination and SARS-CoV-2 variants. Indicated treatment: roughly 20 received Ad26.COV2.S at low or high dose, single or two shots; about 5 received placebo; per-sample allocation not given. The samples were gathered on day 63 after the first injection of vaccine or placebo. Method: immunoSEQ multiplex PCR; TCRdb's copy keeps in-frame clones and lacks some. There are about 320,000 clones in the sample; about 82% occur only once, and 1.5% to 2.5% lies in the top ten. This sample comprised peripheral blood, obtained in a trial of Ad26.COV2.S vaccine versus placebo. The receptors were sampled from a person aged 18 to 65 who received the Ad26.COV2.S COVID-19 vaccine or a placebo.

V and J are TRBV7-9 and TRBJ1-1; D remains unclear. The CDR3 is made up of 15 amino acids. The germline gives CDR1 SEHNR, CDR2 FQNEAQ (reference sequence). The V end lost 1 base, the J end lost 1 base, and 10 bases lay between the germline ends. The DNA of the CDR3 is TGTGCCAGCAGCTTAGATGGCCAGCCGAACACTGAAGCTTTCTTT. Its protein product is CASSLDGQPNTEAFF.

This chain uses TRBV9 with TRBJ2-2; D call uncertain. V was shortened by 0 bases and J by 4 bases, with 4 bases between the two germline ends. Germline V gene data show CDR1 as SGDLS and CDR2 as YYNGEE. CDR3 length: 13 residues. The CDR3 loop reads CASSVGGTGELFF. The CDR3 coding sequence is TGTGCCAGCAGCGTAGGGGGCACCGGGGAGCTGTTTTTT. The complete variable domain, with remaining parts taken from reference TRBV9 and TRBJ2-2, reads DSGVTQTPKHLITATGQRVTLRCSPRSGDLSVYWYQQSLDQGLQFLIQYYNGEERAKGNILERFSAQQFPDLHSELNLSSLELGDSALYFCASSVGGTGELFFGEGSRLTVL.

The rearrangement joins TRBV5-1 to TRBJ2-5; no clear D gene. V gave up 4 bases and J gave up 5 bases, with 15 bases separating them. The CDR3 totals 14 residues. Looked up from germline, CDR1 is SGHRS and CDR2 is YFSETQ. CDR3 DNA: TGCGCCAGCAGCCCGGGCCCGGCCCGGGAGACCCAGTACTTC. Translation gives CASSPGPARETQYF.

The chain carries TRBV18 and TRBJ1-2, with D possibly being TRBD1 (5 bases). The CDR3 extends over 13 amino acids. The germline V and J ends were trimmed by 6 bases and 1 base, with 9 bases remaining between them. Germline lookup yields CDR1 KGHSH and CDR2 LQKENI. CDR3 amino acids: CASSREDNYGYTF. The CDR3 DNA reads as TGTGCCAGCTCCAGGGAAGATAACTATGGCTACACCTTC.

The rearrangement uses TRBV7-9 and TRBJ2-7; 7 bases are a match to TRBD1. V trimming: 5 bases; J trimming: 6 bases; junction bases outside the gene matches: 7. The CDR3 is 13 residues long. Germline assignment: CDR1 SEHNR and CDR2 FQNEAQ (reference sequence). CDR3 loop: CASSPGQPPEQYF. For the CDR3, the DNA is TGTGCCAGCAGCCCGGGACAGCCGCCCGAGCAGTACTTC.

J is TRBJ1-1 and V is TRBV29-1; the match to TRBD1 covers 7 bases. V shed 5 bases, J shed 11 bases, and the junction held 14 bases outside the gene matches. In germline, CDR1 is SQVTM, CDR2 ANQGSEA. CDR3 length: 13 residues. The CDR3 spells CSVRAGGSLTAFF. The CDR3, as DNA: TGCAGCGTTAGGGCAGGGGGTTCCCTGACGGCTTTCTTT.

This clone appeared a few times. This chain connects TRBV18 to TRBJ2-2; D unresolved. This CDR3 is 13 amino acids long. The V gene lost 9 bases and the J gene lost 6 bases, with 14 bases spanning the gap. CDR1 and CDR2 from the germline V gene are KGHSH and LQKENI. In DNA form, the CDR3 reads TGTGCCAGTTTCCAGCGTTTGGCCGGGGAGCTGTTTTTT. This codes for CASFQRLAGELFF.